The 18 T cell receptor beta chains below all came from one sample that was sequenced in a study of post-analysis software for immune sequencing data. Unique-molecular-identifier-tagged TCR beta cDNA libraries were used. TCRdb recomputed calls from the PCR reads with MiXCR, one row per CDR3 protein. The sample consists of about 760,000 distinct CDR3 sequences, roughly 27% of them appearing once. Findings of the study overall: With TRBV5-6, TRBV5-1 and TRBV20-1 included, about 5 TRBV segments were more frequent in patients than in controls.

Their target antigens are unknown. Input material: blood. The receptors shown here come from a girl between 5 and 17 years old with multiple sclerosis.

This clonotype was seen a handful of times. The chain links TRBV18 to TRBJ1-6, with 11 positions matching TRBD1. This CDR3 is 15 amino acids long. Germline V CDR1 and CDR2: KGHSH, LQKENI. Unmatched junction bases numbered 6, after V lost 6 bases and J lost 8 bases. The CDR3 sequence: CASSRGQGADSPLHF. In DNA form, the CDR3 reads TGTGCCAGCTCCCGAGGACAGGGGGCCGATTCACCCCTCCACTTT.

In this sample, this clonotype turned up a few times. CDR3 amino acids: CASSLDRATLARGIYNEQFF. CDR3 in DNA: TGTGCCAGCAGCTTAGACAGGGCCACCCTAGCGCGAGGGATTTACAATGAGCAGTTCTTC. The chain has TRBV7-9 and TRBJ2-1; D tentatively reads TRBD1 or TRBD2 (6 bases each). The CDR3 is 20 residues long. V lost 1 base and J 4 bases, leaving 26 bases between the germline ends. CDR1 and CDR2 (germline): SEHNR, FQNEAQ (reference sequence).

This chain uses TRBV11-2 with TRBJ2-7; D ambiguous. V lost 0 bases, J lost 0 bases, and 9 bases lay in between. The CDR3 loop spans 15 amino acids. Germline CDR1 SGHAT, CDR2 FQNNGV. The CDR3 region has the DNA TGTGCCAGCAGCTTAGATCCAAATCCCTCCTACGAGCAGTACTTC. Translation gives CASSLDPNPSYEQYF.

This chain links TRBV28 with TRBJ2-1; a possible D gene is TRBD2 (6 bases). V shed 4 bases and J shed 3 bases, with 13 bases lying between them. Germline V gene lookup returns CDR1 MDHEN and CDR2 SYDVKM. The CDR3 is 15 residues long. CDR3 DNA sequence: TGTGCCAGCAGTTCGCAGCCCGGGGGCTACAATGAGCAGTTCTTC. This translates into CASSSQPGGYNEQFF.

This clonotype was seen at least ten times. The chain couples TRBV12-3 or TRBV12-4 to TRBJ2-5; no clear D. The CDR3 consists of 13 residues. The V and J ends lost 1 base and 3 bases respectively, with 6 bases between them. The CDR3 region is CASSLGQKETQYF. Here the CDR3 DNA reads TGTGCCAGCAGTTTAGGACAAAAAGAGACCCAGTACTTC.

This rearrangement joins TRBV20-1 to TRBJ1-5; 8 bases agree with TRBD1. Trimming removed 3 bases from V and 8 bases from J; junction bases left unmatched: 6. This CDR3 has 13 amino acids. Looked up from germline, CDR1 is DFQATT and CDR2 is SNEGSKA (reference sequence). CDR3 protein: CSASQGAREPQHF. In nucleotides, the CDR3 is TGCAGTGCTAGTCAGGGGGCTCGGGAGCCCCAGCATTTT.

The sample holds many counts of this clonotype. CDR3 coding DNA: TGTGCCAGCAGTTTCGTGGCTCTAGCCAAAAACATTCAGTACTTC. Translated: CASSFVALAKNIQYF. The V call is TRBV12-3 or TRBV12-4, the J call TRBJ2-4; D not resolved. This CDR3 spans 15 amino acids. The germline V and J ends were trimmed by 3 bases and 0 bases, with 9 bases remaining between them.

V and J are TRBV6-5 and TRBJ2-6, with D perhaps matching TRBD1 or TRBD2 (5 bases each). The CDR3 is 17 residues long. V was clipped by 2 bases and J by 2 bases, with 13 bases between them. Germline V CDR1 and CDR2: MNHEY, SVGAGI. CDR3 loop: CASSYLPEGTGANVLTF. CDR3 in DNA: TGTGCCAGCAGTTACCTTCCCGAGGGGACTGGGGCCAACGTCCTGACTTTC.

The chain uses TRBV24-1 and TRBJ2-5; D is ambiguous. The germline CDR1 and CDR2 sequences are KGHDR and SFDVKD. This CDR3 comprises 16 residues. The V gene lost 4 bases and the J gene lost 0 bases, with 14 bases spanning the gap. The CDR3 loop reads CATSDPRYGDQETQYF. CDR3 bases: TGTGCCACCAGTGACCCCCGGTATGGGGACCAAGAGACCCAGTACTTC.

The CDR3 DNA follows: TGTGCCAGCAGCTCACTCCGTGGTACCGGGACAGGGCGCGAGCAGTACTTC. As protein: CASSSLRGTGTGREQYF. V is TRBV7-2 and J is TRBJ2-7, with TRBD1 identical over 9 bases. Germline trimming cut 4 bases from V and 6 bases from J; bases unmatched to any gene: 16. The CDR3 is 17 amino acids. CDR1 and CDR2 from the germline V gene are SGHTA and FQGNSA.

This clonotype was recorded at least ten times. The J gene is TRBJ2-1, the V gene TRBV6-1, with 7 bases aligning to TRBD1. Unmatched junction bases numbered 6, after V lost 1 base and J lost 6 bases. Germline V gene sequence: CDR1 MNHNS, CDR2 SASEGT. The CDR3 runs 15 residues. Here the CDR3 reads CASSEGQGESNEQFF. The CDR3 DNA reads as TGTGCCAGCAGTGAAGGACAGGGCGAAAGCAATGAGCAGTTCTTC.

This chain joins TRBV7-9 and TRBJ1-1; D not certain. Germline CDR1 is SEHNR and CDR2 is FQNEAQ (reference sequence). V lost 0 bases to trimming and J lost 4 bases, with 15 bases between them. CDR3 size: 16 residues. CDR3 DNA sequence: TGTGCCAGCAGCTTAGCGCAGGCCCGAATCCCCACTGAAGCTTTCTTT. Residues: CASSLAQARIPTEAFF.

Points on this clonotype: At one end the junction does not follow the germline gene, possibly because of a read error. This chain links TRBV28 with TRBJ2-1; 8 bases line up with TRBD2. The CDR3 contains 12 residues. Germline V gene sequence: CDR1 MDHEN, CDR2 SYDVKM. The CDR3 loop reads CANSLAGHEQFF. The CDR3 nucleotides read TGTGCCAACAGTTTAGCGGGGCATGAGCAGTTCTTC.

This chain links TRBV29-1 with TRBJ2-3, with 9 positions matching TRBD2. The V gene's germline CDR1 is SQVTM and CDR2 ANQGSEA. There are 16 residues in the CDR3. The V segment lost 1 base and the J segment 4 bases; nucleotides outside the gene matches: 9. Here the CDR3 DNA reads TGCAGCGTTGAAGGGACTAGCGACCAGGGGGCAGATACGCAGTATTTT. It translates to CSVEGTSDQGADTQYF.

This clonotype occurred a few times. V and J are TRBV29-1 and TRBJ2-4; D unclear. Germline V gives CDR1 SQVTM, CDR2 ANQGSEA. The V gene lost 5 bases and the J gene lost 0 bases, with 8 bases spanning the gap. This CDR3 contains 13 residues. CDR3 coding DNA: TGCAGCGTTAAGGGTCTAGCCAAAAACATTCAGTACTTC. It specifies CSVKGLAKNIQYF.

V is TRBV10-2 and J is TRBJ2-7; no clear D gene. The V gene lost 9 bases and the J gene lost 5 bases, with 11 bases spanning the gap. Germline CDR1 WSHSY, CDR2 SAAADI. The CDR3 is 11 amino acids. In DNA form, the CDR3 reads TGCGCCAGTGAAAGTTCCGACGAGCAGTACTTC. Its translation: CASESSDEQYF.

The J gene is TRBJ1-1, the V gene TRBV13, with 11 bases fitting TRBD1. Trimming at V came to 3 bases and at J to 5 bases, leaving 2 bases not matched to a gene. The CDR3 has 14 amino acids. The germline V gene has CDR1 PRHDT and CDR2 FYEKMQ (reference sequence). The CDR3 sequence is CASSFGDRGTEAFF. The DNA of the CDR3 is TGTGCCAGCAGCTTTGGGGACAGGGGGACTGAAGCTTTCTTT. Full variable domain (missing parts from reference TRBV13 and TRBJ1-1): AAGVIQSPRHLIKEKRETATLKCYPIPRHDTVYWYQQGPGQDPQFLISFYEKMQSDKGSIPDRFSAQQFSDYHSELNMSSLELGDSALYFCASSFGDRGTEAFFGQGTRLTVV.

The rearrangement joins TRBV2 to TRBJ2-7; the D gene is possibly TRBD2 (5 bases). Trimming took 7 bases from V and 7 from J, leaving 20 bases between them. CDR1 is SNHLY, CDR2 FYNNEI, per germline. This CDR3 contains 14 residues. The DNA of the CDR3 is TGTGCCAGCAAAGGAGGAAGCTCCTACAATGAGCAGTACTTC. It codes for CASKGGSSYNEQYF. Using reference TRBV2 and TRBJ2-7 for the parts outside the CDR3, the full variable domain is EPEVTQTPSHQVTQMGQEVILRCVPISNHLYFYWYRQILGQKVEFLVSFYNNEISEKSEIFDDQFSVERPDGSNFTLKIRSTKLEDSAMYFCASKGGSSYNEQYFGPGTRLTVT.